Each of the 10 T cell receptor beta chains below was sequenced from the same sample in a study of cytomegalovirus exposure and HLA in healthy donors. Vbeta (60) and Jbeta (13) primers were used in the PCR. Libraries were prepared by immunoSEQ multiplex PCR; TCRdb keeps only in-frame clonotypes and omits some of them. This repertoire includes 70,000 to 90,000 clones. The material sequenced was PBMCs. Every receptor here comes from a man aged 18 to 30 in good health and CMV-seropositive.

The rearrangement joins TRBV5-6 to TRBJ2-5; D perhaps matches TRBD2 (6 bases). Trimming pared 2 bases from V and 11 bases from J, leaving 22 bases between. The V gene's germline CDR1 is SGHDT and CDR2 YYEEEE. The CDR3 extends over 15 amino acids. The CDR3 is CASSFILGTGVEQYF. The CDR3 DNA follows: TGTGCCAGCAGCTTCATTTTAGGGACTGGAGTGGAGCAGTACTTC.

The genes are TRBV5-1 and TRBJ2-1, with 8 bases aligning to TRBD2. Per germline, CDR1 SGHRS and CDR2 YFSETQ. The V gene end was trimmed by 0 bases and the J gene end by 3 bases; junction bases not matched to a gene: 2. The CDR3 runs 15 residues. CDR3 sequence (DNA): TGCGCCAGCAGCTTGGCACTAGCGGACTACAATGAGCAGTTCTTC. Residues: CASSLALADYNEQFF. Full variable domain (missing parts from reference TRBV5-1 and TRBJ2-1): KAGVTQTPRYLIKTRGQQVTLSCSPISGHRSVSWYQQTPGQGLQFLFEYFSETQRNKGNFPGRFSGRQFSNSRSEMNVSTLELGDSALYLCASSLALADYNEQFFGPGTRLTVL.

The chain couples TRBV27 to TRBJ1-5, with TRBD1 as a possible D gene (6 bases). The CDR3 length is 15 residues. Germline CDR1 reads MNHEY; CDR2 reads SMNVEV (reference sequence). V lost 8 bases, J lost 0 bases, and 14 bases lay in between. CDR3 DNA sequence: TGTGCCAGCCGGGCAGGGGTTTATAGCAATCAGCCCCAGCATTTT. It yields the protein CASRAGVYSNQPQHF.

V is TRBV5-1 and J is TRBJ1-6, with TRBD1 matching over 7 bases. Germline CDR1 and CDR2: SGHRS and YFSETQ. V shed 4 bases and J 7 bases; nucleotides not matched to a gene: 14. The CDR3 is 17 amino acids. CDR3: CASSQQSTGIGNSPLHF. CDR3 bases: TGCGCCAGCAGCCAACAATCGACAGGGATCGGCAATTCACCCCTCCACTTT. The entire variable domain, with the rest obtained from reference TRBV5-1 and TRBJ1-6, is as follows: KAGVTQTPRYLIKTRGQQVTLSCSPISGHRSVSWYQQTPGQGLQFLFEYFSETQRNKGNFPGRFSGRQFSNSRSEMNVSTLELGDSALYLCASSQQSTGIGNSPLHFGNGTRLTVT.

The chain carries TRBV5-1 and TRBJ2-2, with 11 bases aligning to TRBD1. From germline, CDR1 is SGHRS and CDR2 YFSETQ. V trimming: 2 bases; J trimming: 3 bases; junction bases outside the gene matches: 6. The CDR3 runs to 17 residues. CDR3 nucleotides: TGCGCCAGCAGCTTTGGGGGACAGGGGGTCTACACCGGGGAGCTGTTTTTT. Encoded protein: CASSFGGQGVYTGELFF.

This chain connects TRBV6-5 to TRBJ2-5, with 9 positions matching TRBD2. After removal of 5 bases from V and 5 bases from J, the junction contained 9 bases not matched to a gene. Germline values: CDR1 MNHEY, CDR2 SVGAGI. The CDR3 has 15 amino acids. The CDR3 loop reads CASSARGGAWETQYF. CDR3 DNA sequence: TGTGCCAGCAGTGCTCGCGGGGGGGCATGGGAGACCCAGTACTTC.

The chain has TRBV27 and TRBJ1-5, with 7 bases matching TRBD1. V was clipped by 0 bases and J by 9 bases; unmatched bases: 11. Germline V gives CDR1 MNHEY, CDR2 SMNVEV (reference sequence). The CDR3 is 16 amino acids. CDR3 in amino acids: CASSLSWDSGRWPQHF. The CDR3 DNA reads as TGTGCCAGCAGTTTATCGTGGGACAGTGGGAGATGGCCCCAGCATTTT.

This chain links TRBV6-5 with TRBJ1-4; 7 bases fit TRBD1. Germline V gene data show CDR1 as MNHEY and CDR2 as SVGAGI. This CDR3 spans 15 amino acids. J gave up 3 bases and V 6 bases, and 7 bases lay outside the gene matches. In DNA form, the CDR3 reads TGTGCCAGCAGCCGAGGGACAGCCTCTAATGAAAAACTGTTTTTT. This encodes CASSRGTASNEKLFF.

The chain couples TRBV11-2 to TRBJ1-6, with D uncertain. The germline CDR1 and CDR2 sequences are SGHAT and FQNNGV. V lost 4 bases to trimming and J lost 13 bases, with 14 bases between them. The CDR3 totals 13 residues. CDR3 residues: CASSSTTFSPLHF. CDR3 nucleotide sequence: TGTGCCAGCAGCTCTACCACGTTTTCGCCCCTCCACTTT.

This chain connects TRBV4-1 to TRBJ2-1; 9 bases are shared with TRBD2. CDR3 size: 15 residues. The V gene end was trimmed by 6 bases and the J gene end by 8 bases; junction bases not matched to a gene: 11. Germline V gene data show CDR1 as MGHRA and CDR2 as YSYEKL. The CDR3: CASREGLAGAYEQFF. The CDR3, as DNA: TGCGCCAGCAGGGAGGGATTAGCGGGAGCCTATGAGCAGTTCTTC.